Sequencing of this T cell receptor beta chain was carried out in a study of T cell repertoires in cytomegalovirus infection. Study information: Matching HLA type and CMV infection were both indicated by public TCR beta signatures.

This clonotype came up many times. TCRdb reanalysed the reads using MiXCR and keeps one entry per CDR3 protein. The table shows some 230,000 distinct CDR3 sequences, with about 23% occurring only once. With 0 bases removed from V and 4 bases from J, the gap between germline ends came to 12 bases. Germline V gene lookup returns CDR1 SSHAT and CDR2 FNYEAQ (reference sequence). The CDR3 runs to 15 residues. The source material was CD8+ T cells from PBMCs. The TCR sequence derives from a human donor in good health (CMV status not recorded). Some clones in this sample may be carry-over from other donors' samples. The chain has TRBV7-7 and TRBJ2-5; D is possibly TRBD2 (6 bases). The CDR3 loop is CASSLAAGTSETQYF. CDR3 coding DNA: TGTGCCAGCAGCTTAGCGGCCGGGACTTCAGAGACCCAGTACTTC.